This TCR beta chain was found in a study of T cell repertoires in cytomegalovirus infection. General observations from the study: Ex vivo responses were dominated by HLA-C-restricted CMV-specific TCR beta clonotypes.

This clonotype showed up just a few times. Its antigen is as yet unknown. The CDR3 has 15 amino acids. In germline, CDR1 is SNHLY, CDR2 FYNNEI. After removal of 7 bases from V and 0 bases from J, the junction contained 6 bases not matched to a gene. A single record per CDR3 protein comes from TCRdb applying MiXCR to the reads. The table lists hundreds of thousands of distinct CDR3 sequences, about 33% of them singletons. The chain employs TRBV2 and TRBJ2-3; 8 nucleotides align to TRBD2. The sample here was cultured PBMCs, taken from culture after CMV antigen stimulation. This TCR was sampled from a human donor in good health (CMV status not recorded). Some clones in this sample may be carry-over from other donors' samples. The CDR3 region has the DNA TGTGCCAGCAACCAACTAGCGGCTAGCACAGATACGCAGTATTTT. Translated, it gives CASNQLAASTDTQYF. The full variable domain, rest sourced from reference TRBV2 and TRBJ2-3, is EPEVTQTPSHQVTQMGQEVILRCVPISNHLYFYWYRQILGQKVEFLVSFYNNEISEKSEIFDDQFSVERPDGSNFTLKIRSTKLEDSAMYFCASNQLAASTDTQYFGPGTRLTVL.